Here is one TCR beta chain with its context. The data stem from a study of blood T cell repertoires in COVID-19. Study context: Specimens from acute and convalescent COVID-19 originated in the United States, Italy and Spain.

Authors' data handling: Amplification from reference gene primers served as the basis for estimated nucleated cell counts. Repertoires were generated with immunoSEQ multiplex PCR, while TCRdb's copy carries only in-frame clones and drops some. V and J calls and clone size are copied from that table; D and trimming were computed from the DNA. The sample includes about 85,000 clones, under 85% of them seen just once. Trimming at V came to 4 bases and at J to 6 bases, leaving 4 bases not matched to a gene. Germline V gene lookup returns CDR1 LGHDT and CDR2 YNNKEL (reference sequence). This CDR3 comprises 15 residues.

The chain joins TRBV3-1 (or the pseudogene TRBV3-2) to TRBJ1-6; 9 bases match TRBD1. The sample taken for sequencing was peripheral blood. The receptor's source is a man aged 65 to 79 with acute or convalescent COVID-19. CDR3 residues: CASSPGQGLNSPLHF. The CDR3 DNA reads TGTGCCAGCAGCCCTGGACAGGGGCTTAATTCACCCCTCCACTTT.